This T cell receptor beta chain was sequenced for a study of T cell clonality in common variable immunodeficiency. General study results and limits: In common variable immunodeficiency, TCR beta chains reportedly carried fewer deletions and N-nucleotide insertions.

V lost 6 bases, J lost 9 bases, and 15 bases lay in between. The CDR3 has 13 residues. The germline CDR1 and CDR2 sequences are MNHEY and SVGEGT. Heparinized whole blood, roughly 4.5 to 8 ml, came from each donor. Sequencing input was equivalent genomic DNA from CVID and controls. Profiled with immunoSEQ multiplex PCR; TCRdb holds only in-frame clones, not every one. The sample is made up of over 40,000 clones, none counted only once. In this sample, this clone turned up many times. Antigen unknown. The read terminates 3 residues ahead of where the CDR3 ends, so the germline J gene completes it. What was sequenced was peripheral blood mononuclear cells. The rearrangement uses TRBV6-2 or TRBV6-3 and TRBJ2-1; D possibly corresponds to TRBD2 (5 bases). This receptor was obtained from a person aged 18 to 75 in good health. The CDR3 is CASSPRGSAEQFF. The sequenced part of the CDR3 DNA is TGTGCCAGCAGCCCTCGGGGTAGCGCTGAG.